What follows is one T cell receptor beta chain and its context. Original processing notes: Amplified reference gene primers provided the basis for estimating nucleated cell counts. The protocol was immunoSEQ multiplex PCR, while the TCRdb copy is restricted to in-frame clones and leaves out a portion. The DNA gave D and trimming, while V, J and clone size come from that table. The table includes tens of thousands of clones, about 86% detected once. This CDR3 region has 17 residues. The entry originates in a study of blood T cell repertoires in COVID-19. Study information: Samples representing acute and convalescent COVID-19 were sourced from the United States, Italy and Spain. PBMCs, B-cell-depleted T cells, or T cells were the source of the cDNA or gDNA that made up the material.

The sequenced sample consisted of peripheral blood. This receptor was taken from a woman in her sixties or seventies with COVID-19, enrolled during active disease. The chain is built from TRBV21-1 and TRBJ2-2; TRBD2, the table's D call, lacks a check against the DNA. TRBV21-1 is given as a pseudogene. CDR3 sequence: CASSKPQREWVTGELFF. DNA of the CDR3: TGTGCCAGCAGCAAACCTCAACGGGAGTGGGTCACCGGGGAGCTGTTTTTT.